This T cell receptor (beta chain) was observed in a study of neurological immune-mediated disorders. This CDR3 is 16 amino acids long. Deletions cut 6 bases from V and 4 bases from J, with 21 bases between. Germline CDR1 MNHNY, CDR2 SVGAGI (reference sequence). This clonotype appeared many times. Its antigen is undetermined. The study, taken as a whole, reports: TCR-beta repertoires seemed private in all groups, with no expanded CDR3 amino acid sequences shared.

Each TCR transcript was tagged with a 10-nucleotide random UMI during 5'RACE. TCRdb used MiXCR to reprocess the 5' RACE reads, holding one entry per CDR3 protein. The sample gives some 38,000 distinct CDR3 sequences, 3.5% to 4% of which show up once; more than 2% is in the top ten. The chain links TRBV6-6 to TRBJ2-5; the D gene could be TRBD1 or TRBD2 (5 bases each). This receptor was obtained from a man aged 25-40 years with multiple sclerosis. The sequencing input was PBMCs. The CDR3 reads CASRPAGARVGETQYF. For the CDR3, the DNA is TGTGCCAGCAGACCCGCCGGGGCTAGAGTAGGAGAGACCCAGTACTTC.